The 18 T cell receptor beta chains presented below share a single source sample, sequenced in a study of cytomegalovirus exposure and HLA in healthy donors (dated by TCRdb to 2017 to 2019). Library preparation was by the immunoSEQ multiplex PCR assay. A mixture of 60 forward primers for TCR Vbeta segments and 13 reverse primers for TCR Jbeta segments was used in the multiplex PCR. Here the immuneACCESS table is served through TCRdb, limited to in-frame sequences with V and J called. Missing clones are a known gap in these copies; in checked studies unresolved V genes cover under half, and the rest lacks a known reason. Here the sample has 100,000 to 150,000 clones; around 75% occur a single time. 3.3% of the sample belongs to the ten largest clones. Sequencing was carried out using PBMCs. The origin of the receptors is a woman aged 45-60 years in good health and CMV-seronegative.

This chain joins TRBV5-1 and TRBJ1-2, with a tentative D call TRBD1 (6 bases). This CDR3 spans 13 amino acids. Trimming stripped 3 bases from V and 3 bases from J, with 9 bases between. The germline gives CDR1 SGHRS, CDR2 YFSETQ. CDR3 region: CASSSDRYYGYTF. Written as DNA, the CDR3 is TGCGCCAGCAGCTCGGACAGATACTATGGCTACACCTTC.

The chain links TRBV6-5 to TRBJ2-7; 8 bases align to TRBD1. CDR3 size: 12 residues. The J segment lost 7 bases and the V segment lost 9 bases, leaving 8 bases of the junction unmatched. Germline V gene data show CDR1 as MNHEY and CDR2 as SVGAGI. CDR3 amino acids: CASQVTGEEQYF. As DNA, the CDR3 is TGTGCCAGTCAGGTGACAGGGGAAGAGCAGTACTTC.

The CDR3 DNA is TGCGCCAGCAGCCAGGATAGCGGGAGCTCCTACGAGCAGTACTTC. Protein sequence: CASSQDSGSSYEQYF. The V and J genes are TRBV4-3 and TRBJ2-7, with 9 bases lining up with TRBD2. Germline CDR1 reads LGHNA; CDR2 reads YSLEER. With V trimmed by 3 bases and J by 0 bases, 3 bases remained unmatched. There are 15 residues in the CDR3.

The V call is TRBV5-1, the J call TRBJ1-6; no definite D call. V lost 4 bases, J lost 14 bases, and 22 bases lay in between. The CDR3 covers 15 residues. Per the germline V gene, CDR1 is SGHRS and CDR2 is YFSETQ. CDR3: CASSQTGQAEGSLHF. Here the CDR3 DNA reads TGCGCCAGCAGCCAAACCGGCCAGGCTGAGGGTTCCCTCCACTTT.

The V gene is TRBV29-1, the J gene TRBJ2-2; 8 positions agree with TRBD2. Trimming at V came to 5 bases and at J to 4 bases, leaving 3 bases not matched to a gene. Germline assignment: CDR1 SQVTM and CDR2 ANQGSEA. This CDR3 has 13 amino acids. CDR3 coding DNA: TGCAGCGTTTGCCTAGCGGGCACCGGGGAGCTGTTTTTT. It yields the protein CSVCLAGTGELFF.

This clone was observed a few times. The rearrangement uses TRBV7-9 and TRBJ1-3, with unresolved D. Germline CDR1 reads SEHNR; CDR2 reads FQNEAQ (reference sequence). Trimming took off 10 bases at V and 1 base at J, with 17 bases between the two ends. This CDR3 region has 15 residues. Written as DNA, the CDR3 is TGTGCCATCCCAGGAATGGGTGGGTCTGGAAACACCATATATTTT. It yields the protein CAIPGMGGSGNTIYF.

This clone appeared a few times. The V gene is TRBV5-1, the J gene TRBJ1-4; D gene unclear. CDR1 is SGHRS and CDR2 is YFSETQ in the germline V gene. V dropped 0 bases and J dropped 0 bases, with 6 bases sitting between them. The CDR3 covers 15 residues. Here the CDR3 DNA reads TGCGCCAGCAGCTTGGGGAGTGCAACTAATGAAAAACTGTTTTTT. This codes for CASSLGSATNEKLFF. Complete variable domain (other parts from reference TRBV5-1 and TRBJ1-4): KAGVTQTPRYLIKTRGQQVTLSCSPISGHRSVSWYQQTPGQGLQFLFEYFSETQRNKGNFPGRFSGRQFSNSRSEMNVSTLELGDSALYLCASSLGSATNEKLFFGSGTQLSVL.

The chain uses TRBV18 and TRBJ2-5; D remains ambiguous. Germline-derived CDR1 and CDR2 are KGHSH and LQKENI. V was pared by 3 bases and J by 4 bases, with 15 bases between. This CDR3 has 15 residues. CDR3 nucleotides: TGTGCCAGCTCACCTGGTTCTTCGAATAGAGAGACCCAGTACTTC. Translated, it gives CASSPGSSNRETQYF. The full variable domain, in which reference TRBV18 and TRBJ2-5 provide the parts outside the CDR3, is NAGVMQNPRHLVRRRGQEARLRCSPMKGHSHVYWYRQLPEEGLKFMVYLQKENIIDESGMPKERFSAEFPKEGPSILRIQQVVRGDSAAYFCASSPGSSNRETQYFGPGTRLLVL.

The chain combines TRBV7-2 with TRBJ2-3; D not resolved. The CDR3 spans 13 residues. Trimming took 5 bases from V and 4 from J, leaving 10 bases between them. Germline CDR1 reads SGHTA; CDR2 reads FQGNSA. The CDR3 region is CASSPPRADTQYF. The DNA for the CDR3 is TGTGCCAGCAGCCCCCCTCGTGCAGATACGCAGTATTTT. Looking up the rest from reference TRBV7-2 and TRBJ2-3 gives the full variable domain: GAGVSQSPSNKVTEKGKDVELRCDPISGHTALYWYRQSLGQGLEFLIYFQGNSAPDKSGLPSDRFSAERTGGSVSTLTIQRTQQEDSAVYLCASSPPRADTQYFGPGTRLTVL.

The chain carries TRBV18 and TRBJ1-2, with D uncertain. Germline assignment: CDR1 KGHSH and CDR2 LQKENI. The CDR3 spans 16 residues. Deletions cut 2 bases from V and 2 bases from J, with 15 bases between. This CDR3 reads CASSPSSEPTNYGYTF. The DNA of the CDR3 is TGTGCCAGCTCACCAAGTTCGGAGCCCACGAACTATGGCTACACCTTC.

This chain uses TRBV6-6 with TRBJ2-7, with TRBD1 identical over 10 bases. CDR3 size: 14 residues. V lost 5 bases and J lost 3; bases outside the gene matches: 4. From germline, CDR1 is MNHNY and CDR2 SVGAGI (reference sequence). CDR3 coding DNA: TGTGCCAGCAGTGCCGGGACAGGGGTCTACGAGCAGTACTTC. Translating it yields CASSAGTGVYEQYF.

The V gene is TRBV7-2, the J gene TRBJ2-7; TRBD1 agrees at 7 bases. CDR1 SGHTA and CDR2 FQGNSA come from the germline V gene. The CDR3 spans 15 residues. The J segment lost 4 bases and the V segment lost 5 bases, leaving 11 bases of the junction unmatched. The CDR3 is CASSGPGQNLYEQYF. DNA of the CDR3: TGTGCCAGCAGCGGACCGGGACAGAATTTATACGAGCAGTACTTC.

The chain carries TRBV7-7 and TRBJ2-2; 13 nucleotides align to TRBD2. The CDR3 loop spans 17 amino acids. V lost 5 bases, J lost 5 bases, and 8 bases stayed unmatched. Germline V lookup: CDR1 SSHAT, CDR2 FNYEAQ (reference sequence). CDR3 loop: CASSPTSGRARTGELFF. CDR3 coding DNA: TGTGCCAGCAGCCCAACTAGCGGGAGGGCCAGAACCGGGGAGCTGTTTTTT.

This clone has just a few counts. The chain joins TRBV21-1 to TRBJ2-1; TRBD2, the table's D call, was not compared with the DNA. TRBV21-1 is described as a pseudogene. The CDR3 is 17 residues long. This CDR3 reads CASRKRGYISCINEQFF. For the CDR3, the DNA is TGTGCCAGCAGAAAAAGAGGTTACATTTCATGCATAAATGAGCAGTTCTTC.

This chain joins TRBV7-2 and TRBJ2-2; unclear D gene. Germline V lookup: CDR1 SGHTA, CDR2 FQGNSA. V was cut by 6 bases and J by 4 bases, with 3 bases left in between. CDR3 length equals 11 residues. Written as DNA, the CDR3 is TGTGCCAGCAGTAGCACCGGGGAGCTGTTTTTT. This translates into CASSSTGELFF. Complete variable domain (other parts from reference TRBV7-2 and TRBJ2-2): GAGVSQSPSNKVTEKGKDVELRCDPISGHTALYWYRQSLGQGLEFLIYFQGNSAPDKSGLPSDRFSAERTGGSVSTLTIQRTQQEDSAVYLCASSSTGELFFGEGSRLTVL.

The genes are TRBV6-6 and TRBJ2-7; 11 bases match TRBD1. The CDR3 consists of 14 residues. Per germline, CDR1 MNHNY and CDR2 SVGAGI (reference sequence). V lost 4 bases to trimming and J lost 2 bases; unmatched junction nucleotides: 1. CDR3 residues: CASSSGQGAYEQYF. CDR3 nucleotide sequence: TGTGCCAGCAGTTCGGGACAGGGGGCCTACGAGCAGTACTTC.

About this clone itself: A read error may produce the germline difference seen at one junction end. Other DNA sequences from this sample encode an identical CDR3 as well. The CDR3, as DNA: TGTGCCAGCAGCTTTGGGAGAAGCTCCTATAATGAGCAGTTCTTC. It translates to CASSFGRSSYNEQFF. The J gene is TRBJ2-1, the V gene TRBV5-8; TRBD2 might be the D (5 bases). The CDR3 sequence is 15 residues long. CDR1 is SGHTS, CDR2 YDEGEE, per germline. The whole variable domain, filled in from reference TRBV5-8 and TRBJ2-1, reads EAGVTQSPTHLIKTRGQQATLRCSPISGHTSVYWYQQALGLGLQFLLWYDEGEERNRGNFPPRFSGRQFPNYSSELNVNALELEDSALYLCASSFGRSSYNEQFFGPGTRLTVL.

V usage is TRBV4-1 and J usage is TRBJ2-7; 14 nucleotides agree with TRBD2. Germline values: CDR1 MGHRA, CDR2 YSYEKL. The CDR3 runs to 16 residues. V shed 1 base, J shed 5 bases, and the junction held 4 bases outside the gene matches. The CDR3 region has the DNA TGCGCCAGCAGCCAAGTTTCGGGACTAGCGGGAGACGAGCAGTACTTC. Translated: CASSQVSGLAGDEQYF.